This TCR beta chain derives from a study of a mutant IDH1 vaccine in newly diagnosed glioma. Study context: Vaccination followed radiotherapy alone by 4-6 weeks, or accompanied temozolomide cycles. Visits designated V12 and V13 were conducted at weeks 35 and 47, respectively.

A remark on this clone: Its antigen is currently unknown.

Using immunoSEQ multiplex PCR, the repertoire was profiled, and TCRdb retains in-frame clones only, with some absent. In the table there are 70,000 or so clones, more than 85% of which are singletons. This sample's time point: week 35, safety follow-up. Each dose delivered 300 ug of mutant IDH1 20-mer peptide subcutaneously with imiquimod. The sequence was collected from a man aged 25-40 years with glioma. Material: PBMCs, obtained from a glioma patient whose treatment included an IDH1 peptide vaccine.

The DNA of the CDR3 is TGTGCCAGCAGCTTAGACAGCACAGATACGCAGTATTTT. Translating gives CASSLDSTDTQYF. This chain links TRBV13 with TRBJ2-3; unclear D gene. V was shortened by 1 base and J by 0 bases, with 2 bases between the two germline ends. Germline loops: CDR1 PRHDT, CDR2 FYEKMQ (reference sequence). There are 13 residues in the CDR3.